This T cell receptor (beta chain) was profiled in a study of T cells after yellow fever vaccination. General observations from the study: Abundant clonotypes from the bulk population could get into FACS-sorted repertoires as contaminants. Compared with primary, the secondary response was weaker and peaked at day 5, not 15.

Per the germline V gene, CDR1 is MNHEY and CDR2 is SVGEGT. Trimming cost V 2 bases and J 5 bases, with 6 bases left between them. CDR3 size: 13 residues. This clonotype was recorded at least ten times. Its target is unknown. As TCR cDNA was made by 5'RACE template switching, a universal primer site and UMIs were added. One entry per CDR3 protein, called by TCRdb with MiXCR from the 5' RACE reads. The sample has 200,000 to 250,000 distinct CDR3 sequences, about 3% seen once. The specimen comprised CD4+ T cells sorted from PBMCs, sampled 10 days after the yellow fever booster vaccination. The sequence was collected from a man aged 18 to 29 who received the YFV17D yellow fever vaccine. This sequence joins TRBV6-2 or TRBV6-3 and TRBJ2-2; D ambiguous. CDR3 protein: CASSYAQTGELFF. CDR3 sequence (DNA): TGTGCCAGCAGTTACGCCCAGACCGGGGAGCTGTTTTTT.